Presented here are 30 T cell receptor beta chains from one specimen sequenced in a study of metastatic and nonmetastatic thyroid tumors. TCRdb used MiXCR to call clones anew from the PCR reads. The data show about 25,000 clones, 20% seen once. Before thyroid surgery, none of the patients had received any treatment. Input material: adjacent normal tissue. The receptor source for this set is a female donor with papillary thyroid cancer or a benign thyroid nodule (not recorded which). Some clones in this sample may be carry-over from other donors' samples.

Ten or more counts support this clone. CDR3 nucleotide sequence: TGCAGCGTTGTGTCGGACCAATATGGCTACACCTTC. Amino acid sequence: CSVVSDQYGYTF. The chain joins TRBV29-1 to TRBJ1-2; D unresolved. There are 12 residues in the CDR3. V lost 4 bases and J 5 bases, leaving 11 bases between the germline ends. Germline V gene lookup returns CDR1 SQVTM and CDR2 ANQGSEA.

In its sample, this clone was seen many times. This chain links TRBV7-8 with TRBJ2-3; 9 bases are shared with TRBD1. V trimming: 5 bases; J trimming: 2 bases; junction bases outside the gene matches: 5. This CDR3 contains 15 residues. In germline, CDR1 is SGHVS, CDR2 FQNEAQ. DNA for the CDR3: TGTGCCAGCAGCCTTTGGACAGGGGTCACAGATACGCAGTATTTT. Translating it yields CASSLWTGVTDTQYF. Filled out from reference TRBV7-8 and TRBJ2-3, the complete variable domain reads GAGVSQSPRYKVAKRGQDVALRCDPISGHVSLFWYQQALGQGPEFLTYFQNEAQLDKSGLPSDRFFAERPEGSVSTLKIQRTQQEDSAVYLCASSLWTGVTDTQYFGPGTRLTVL.

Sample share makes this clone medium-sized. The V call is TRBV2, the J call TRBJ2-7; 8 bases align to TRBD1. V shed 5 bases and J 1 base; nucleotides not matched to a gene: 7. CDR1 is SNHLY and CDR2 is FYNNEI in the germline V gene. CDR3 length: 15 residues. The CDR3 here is CASSQRQGISYEQYF. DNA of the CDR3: TGTGCCAGCAGTCAACGACAGGGGATATCCTACGAGCAGTACTTC.

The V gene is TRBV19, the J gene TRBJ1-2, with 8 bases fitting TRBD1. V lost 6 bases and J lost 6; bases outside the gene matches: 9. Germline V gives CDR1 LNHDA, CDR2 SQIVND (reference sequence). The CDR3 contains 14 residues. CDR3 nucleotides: TGTGCCAGTAGCGTACAGGGGGGTTTGAATGGCTACACCTTC. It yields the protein CASSVQGGLNGYTF.

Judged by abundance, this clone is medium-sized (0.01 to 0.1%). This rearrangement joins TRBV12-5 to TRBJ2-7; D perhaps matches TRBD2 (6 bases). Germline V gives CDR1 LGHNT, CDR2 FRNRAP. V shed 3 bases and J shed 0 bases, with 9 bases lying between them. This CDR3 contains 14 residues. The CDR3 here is CASGFGTYSYEQYF. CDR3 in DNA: TGTGCTAGTGGTTTCGGGACTTACTCCTACGAGCAGTACTTC. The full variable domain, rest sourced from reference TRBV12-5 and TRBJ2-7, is DARVTQTPRHKVTEMGQEVTMRCQPILGHNTVFWYRQTMMQGLELLAYFRNRAPLDDSGMPKDRFSAEMPDATLATLKIQPSEPRDSAVYFCASGFGTYSYEQYFGPGTRLTVT.

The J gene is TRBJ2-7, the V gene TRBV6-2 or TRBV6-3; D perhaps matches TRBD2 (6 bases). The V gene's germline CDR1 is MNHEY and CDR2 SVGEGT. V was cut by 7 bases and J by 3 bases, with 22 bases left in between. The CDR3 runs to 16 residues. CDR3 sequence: CASNLYAGSGYYEQYF. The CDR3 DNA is TGTGCCAGCAATTTATATGCGGGGAGCGGGTACTACGAGCAGTACTTC.

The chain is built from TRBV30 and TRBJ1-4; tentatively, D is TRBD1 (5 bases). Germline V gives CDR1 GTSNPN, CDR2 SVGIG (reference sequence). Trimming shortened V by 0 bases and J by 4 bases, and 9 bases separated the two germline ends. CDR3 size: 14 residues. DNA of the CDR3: TGTGCCTGGAGTGTGGGGACTCATAATGAAAAACTGTTTTTT. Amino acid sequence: CAWSVGTHNEKLFF. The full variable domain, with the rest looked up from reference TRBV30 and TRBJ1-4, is SQTIHQWPATLVQPVGSPLSLECTVEGTSNPNLYWYRQAAGRGLQLLFYSVGIGQISSEVPQNLSASRPQDRQFILSSKKLLLSDSGFYLCAWSVGTHNEKLFFGSGTQLSVL.

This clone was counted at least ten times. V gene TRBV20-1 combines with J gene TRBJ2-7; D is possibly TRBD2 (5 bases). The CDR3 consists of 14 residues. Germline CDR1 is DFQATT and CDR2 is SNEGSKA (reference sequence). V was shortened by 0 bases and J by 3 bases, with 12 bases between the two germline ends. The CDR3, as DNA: TGCAGTGCTAGAGATATGGCGGGCCTCTACGAGCAGTACTTC. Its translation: CSARDMAGLYEQYF.

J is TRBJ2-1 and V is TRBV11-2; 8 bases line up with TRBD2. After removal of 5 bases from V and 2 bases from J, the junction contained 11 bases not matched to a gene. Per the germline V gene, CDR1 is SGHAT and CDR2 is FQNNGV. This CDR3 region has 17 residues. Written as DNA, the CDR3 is TGTGCCAGCAGCCCCTCTACTAGCGGAGACCCCTACAATGAGCAGTTCTTC. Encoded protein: CASSPSTSGDPYNEQFF.

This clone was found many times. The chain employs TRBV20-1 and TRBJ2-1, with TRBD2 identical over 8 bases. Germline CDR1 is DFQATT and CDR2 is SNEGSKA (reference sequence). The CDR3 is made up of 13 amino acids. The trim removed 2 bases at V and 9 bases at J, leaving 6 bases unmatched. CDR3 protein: CSARTPREGEQFF. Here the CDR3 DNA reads TGCAGTGCTAGAACTCCACGGGAGGGTGAGCAGTTCTTC.

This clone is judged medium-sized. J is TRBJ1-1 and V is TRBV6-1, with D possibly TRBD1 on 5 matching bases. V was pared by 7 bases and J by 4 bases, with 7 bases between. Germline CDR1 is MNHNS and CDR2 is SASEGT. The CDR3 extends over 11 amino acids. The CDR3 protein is CASKGATEAFF. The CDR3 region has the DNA TGTGCCAGCAAAGGGGCCACTGAAGCTTTCTTT.

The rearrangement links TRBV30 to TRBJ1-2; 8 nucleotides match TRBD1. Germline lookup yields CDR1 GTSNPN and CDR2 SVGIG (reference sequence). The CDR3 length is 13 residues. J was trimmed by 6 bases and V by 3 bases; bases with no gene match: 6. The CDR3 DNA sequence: TGTGCCTGGAGCAATACAGGGGGAAATGGCTACACCTTC. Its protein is CAWSNTGGNGYTF.

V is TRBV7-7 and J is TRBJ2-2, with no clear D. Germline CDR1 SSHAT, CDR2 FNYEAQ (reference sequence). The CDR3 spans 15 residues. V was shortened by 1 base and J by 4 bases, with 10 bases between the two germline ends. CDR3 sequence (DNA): TGTGCCAGCAGCTTAGGTGGGCCACTCACCGGGGAGCTGTTTTTT. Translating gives CASSLGGPLTGELFF.

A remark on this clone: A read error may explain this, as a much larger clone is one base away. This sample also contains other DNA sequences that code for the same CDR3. The CDR3: CSVRGFSPSGNTIYF. DNA for the CDR3: TGCAGCGTGAGAGGGTTCAGCCCCTCCGGAAACACCATATATTTT. This chain joins TRBV29-1 and TRBJ1-3, with D uncertain. The CDR3 has 15 amino acids. V lost 6 bases and J lost 4, with 19 bases in between. Germline assignment: CDR1 SQVTM and CDR2 ANQGSEA.

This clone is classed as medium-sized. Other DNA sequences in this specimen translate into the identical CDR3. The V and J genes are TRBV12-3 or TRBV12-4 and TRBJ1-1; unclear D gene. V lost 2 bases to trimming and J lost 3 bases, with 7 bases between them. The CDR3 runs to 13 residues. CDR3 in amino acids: CASSLYRDTEAFF. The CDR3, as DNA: TGTGCCAGCAGTTTATATAGGGACACTGAAGCTTTCTTT.

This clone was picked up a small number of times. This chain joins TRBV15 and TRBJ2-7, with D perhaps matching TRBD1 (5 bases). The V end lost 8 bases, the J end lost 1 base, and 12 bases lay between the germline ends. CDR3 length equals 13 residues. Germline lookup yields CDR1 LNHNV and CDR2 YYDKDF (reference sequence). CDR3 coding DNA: TGTGCCACCTCCAGGGTTGGATCCTACGAGCAGTACTTC. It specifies CATSRVGSYEQYF.

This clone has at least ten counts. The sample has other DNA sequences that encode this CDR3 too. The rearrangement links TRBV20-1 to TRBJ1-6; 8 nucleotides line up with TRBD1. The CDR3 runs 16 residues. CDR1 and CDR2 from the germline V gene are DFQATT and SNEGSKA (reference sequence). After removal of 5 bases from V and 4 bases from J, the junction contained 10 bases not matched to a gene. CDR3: CSALRTGSSYNSPLHF. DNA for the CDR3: TGCAGTGCTCTCCGGACAGGGAGCTCTTATAATTCACCCCTCCACTTT.

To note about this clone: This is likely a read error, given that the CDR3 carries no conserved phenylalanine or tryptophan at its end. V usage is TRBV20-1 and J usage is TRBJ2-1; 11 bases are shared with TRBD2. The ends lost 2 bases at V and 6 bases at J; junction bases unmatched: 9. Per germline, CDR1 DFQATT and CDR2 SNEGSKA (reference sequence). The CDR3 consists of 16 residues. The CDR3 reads CSARQIAGGLFNEQFL. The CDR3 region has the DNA TGCAGTGCTAGACAAATAGCGGGAGGGCTTTTCAATGAGCAGTTCTTA.

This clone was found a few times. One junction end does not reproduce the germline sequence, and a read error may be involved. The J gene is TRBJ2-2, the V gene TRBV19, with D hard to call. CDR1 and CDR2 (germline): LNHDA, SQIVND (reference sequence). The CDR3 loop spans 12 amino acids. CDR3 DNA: TGTGCCAGTGGTATCGGCTACGGGGAGCTGTTTTTT. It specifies CASGIGYGELFF.

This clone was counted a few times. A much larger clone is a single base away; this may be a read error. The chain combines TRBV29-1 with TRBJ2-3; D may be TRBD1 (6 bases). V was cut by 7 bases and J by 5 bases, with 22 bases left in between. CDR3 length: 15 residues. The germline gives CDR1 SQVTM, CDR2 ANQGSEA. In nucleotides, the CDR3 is TGCAGCGGCAGGGGTTTCGGGACAAGGGGAGATACGCAGTATTTT. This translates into CSGRGFGTRGDTQYF.

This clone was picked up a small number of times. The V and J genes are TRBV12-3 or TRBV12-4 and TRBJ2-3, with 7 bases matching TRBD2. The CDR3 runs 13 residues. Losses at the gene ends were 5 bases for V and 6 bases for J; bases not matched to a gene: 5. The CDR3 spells CASSIGLVDTQYF. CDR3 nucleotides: TGTGCCAGCAGTATAGGACTAGTTGATACGCAGTATTTT.

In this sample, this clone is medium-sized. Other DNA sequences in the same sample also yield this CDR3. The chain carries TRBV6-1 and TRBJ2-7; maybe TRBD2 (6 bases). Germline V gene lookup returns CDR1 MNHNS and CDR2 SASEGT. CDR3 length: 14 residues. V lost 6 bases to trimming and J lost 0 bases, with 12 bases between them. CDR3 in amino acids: CASSSSGSSYEQYF. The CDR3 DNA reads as TGTGCCAGCAGCTCCTCCGGGAGCTCCTACGAGCAGTACTTC.

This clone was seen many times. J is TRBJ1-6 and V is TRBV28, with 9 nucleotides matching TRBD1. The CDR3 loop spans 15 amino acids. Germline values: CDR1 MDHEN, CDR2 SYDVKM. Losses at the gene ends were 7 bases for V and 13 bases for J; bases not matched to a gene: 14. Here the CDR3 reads CASKGGGQGRVPLHF. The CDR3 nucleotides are TGTGCCAGCAAGGGCGGGGGACAGGGTAGGGTTCCCCTCCACTTT.

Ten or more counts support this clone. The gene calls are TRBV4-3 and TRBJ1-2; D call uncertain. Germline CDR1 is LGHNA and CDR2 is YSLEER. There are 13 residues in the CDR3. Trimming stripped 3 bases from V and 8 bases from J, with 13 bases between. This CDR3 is CASSQSHPEGYTF. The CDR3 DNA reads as TGCGCCAGCAGCCAGTCACACCCGGAAGGCTACACCTTC.

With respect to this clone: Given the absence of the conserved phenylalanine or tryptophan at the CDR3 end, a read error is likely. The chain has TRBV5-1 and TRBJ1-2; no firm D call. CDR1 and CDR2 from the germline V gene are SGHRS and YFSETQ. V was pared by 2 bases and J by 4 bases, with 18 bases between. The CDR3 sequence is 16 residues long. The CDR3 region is CASSFAPNSDIYGYTS. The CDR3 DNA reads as TGCGCCAGCAGCTTTGCCCCTAACAGCGACATCTATGGCTACACCTCC.

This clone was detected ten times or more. The CDR3 is CATRDYTGELFF. The CDR3, as DNA: TGTGCCACTAGGGACTACACCGGGGAGCTGTTTTTT. This rearrangement joins TRBV27 to TRBJ2-2; D perhaps matches TRBD2 (6 bases). The CDR3 consists of 12 residues. Germline CDR1 reads MNHEY; CDR2 reads SMNVEV (reference sequence). The V gene lost 10 bases and the J gene lost 3 bases, with 9 bases spanning the gap.

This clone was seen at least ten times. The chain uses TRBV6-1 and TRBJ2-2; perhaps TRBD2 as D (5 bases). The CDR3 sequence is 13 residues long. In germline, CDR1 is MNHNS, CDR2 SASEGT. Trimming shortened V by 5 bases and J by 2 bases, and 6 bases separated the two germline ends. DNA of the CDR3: TGTGCCAGCAGTCGACTAAACACCGGGGAGCTGTTTTTT. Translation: CASSRLNTGELFF.

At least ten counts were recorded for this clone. In nucleotides, the CDR3 is TGCGCCAGCAGCCAAGAGGGACAGGCCTACTACGAGCAGTACTTC. Its protein is CASSQEGQAYYEQYF. The V gene is TRBV4-1, the J gene TRBJ2-7; TRBD1 aligns across 8 bases. The CDR3 is made up of 15 amino acids. V lost 0 bases, J lost 3 bases, and 4 bases stayed unmatched. Germline CDR1 reads MGHRA; CDR2 reads YSYEKL.

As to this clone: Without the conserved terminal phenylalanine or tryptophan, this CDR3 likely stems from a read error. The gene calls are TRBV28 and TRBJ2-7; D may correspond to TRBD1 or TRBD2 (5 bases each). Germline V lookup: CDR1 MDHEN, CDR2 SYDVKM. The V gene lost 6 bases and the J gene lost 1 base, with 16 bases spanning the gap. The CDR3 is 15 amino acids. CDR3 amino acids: CASRLPGTLSYEQYL. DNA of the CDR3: TGTGCCAGCAGACTTCCCGGGACGCTTTCCTACGAGCAGTACCTC.

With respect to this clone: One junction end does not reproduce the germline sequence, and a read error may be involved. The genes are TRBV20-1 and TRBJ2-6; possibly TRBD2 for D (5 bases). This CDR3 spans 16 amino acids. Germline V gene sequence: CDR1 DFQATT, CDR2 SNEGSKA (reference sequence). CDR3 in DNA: TGCAGTGCTAGCGAACGAGGGCCTGGTGGGTCCAACGTCCTGACTTTC. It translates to CSASERGPGGSNVLTF.